The 22 T cell receptor beta chains below all came from one sample that was sequenced in a study of cytomegalovirus exposure and HLA in healthy donors. In the PCR, 60 Vbeta and 13 Jbeta primers were used. Clones were sequenced by immunoSEQ multiplex PCR, and TCRdb holds only the in-frame ones, with some missing. The sample yields 150,000 to 200,000 clones, roughly 87% seen once. The source material was PBMCs. The receptors were sampled from a man aged 45-60 years in good health and CMV-seronegative.

CDR3: CASYRGMNTEAFF. The CDR3 DNA is TGTGCCAGCTACAGGGGCATGAACACTGAAGCTTTCTTT. The rearrangement links TRBV6-1 to TRBJ1-1; 7 bases map to TRBD1. Germline lookup yields CDR1 MNHNS and CDR2 SASEGT. The CDR3 consists of 13 residues. V shed 8 bases and J 0 bases; nucleotides not matched to a gene: 3.

The chain combines TRBV27 with TRBJ1-2; tentative D call: TRBD1 (6 bases). This CDR3 spans 13 amino acids. V was cut by 6 bases and J by 7 bases, with 15 bases left in between. Germline CDR1 reads MNHEY; CDR2 reads SMNVEV (reference sequence). CDR3 in amino acids: CASSLTAGVGYTF. The CDR3 bases are TGTGCCAGCAGCCTAACCGCAGGGGTTGGCTACACCTTC.

This clone appeared a few times. J is TRBJ1-3 and V is TRBV9; unclear D gene. V lost 3 bases to trimming and J lost 0 bases, with 7 bases between them. The CDR3 length is 14 residues. The germline V gene has CDR1 SGDLS and CDR2 YYNGEE. The CDR3 nucleotides read TGTGCCAGCAGCGGCGACATCTCTGGAAACACCATATATTTT. Translating it yields CASSGDISGNTIYF.

This chain uses TRBV7-2 with TRBJ1-5; 7 bases map to TRBD1. The V segment lost 3 bases and the J segment 3 bases; nucleotides outside the gene matches: 5. Germline-derived CDR1 and CDR2 are SGHTA and FQGNSA. The CDR3 totals 15 residues. This CDR3 reads CASSFDRASNQPQHF. CDR3 DNA sequence: TGTGCCAGCAGCTTCGACAGGGCCTCCAATCAGCCCCAGCATTTT.

The chain combines TRBV7-2 with TRBJ2-5, with 9 bases lining up with TRBD1. The germline CDR1 and CDR2 sequences are SGHTA and FQGNSA. The CDR3 consists of 13 residues. J was trimmed by 5 bases and V by 5 bases; bases with no gene match: 3. CDR3 sequence: CASSRDRVETQYF. The DNA for the CDR3 is TGTGCCAGCAGCAGGGACAGGGTGGAGACCCAGTACTTC.

V and J are TRBV19 and TRBJ2-2, with 7 bases matching TRBD2. The CDR3 contains 15 residues. V trimming: 2 bases; J trimming: 5 bases; junction bases outside the gene matches: 5. Per the germline V gene, CDR1 is LNHDA and CDR2 is SQIVND (reference sequence). The CDR3 is CASSIWAGVTGELFF. CDR3 DNA: TGTGCCAGTAGTATATGGGCGGGAGTTACCGGGGAGCTGTTTTTT.

This chain uses TRBV5-1 with TRBJ2-7; 12 bases map to TRBD2. Germline V CDR1 and CDR2: SGHRS, YFSETQ. V shed 3 bases and J 2 bases; nucleotides not matched to a gene: 3. This CDR3 contains 15 residues. CDR3 protein: CASSSGTSGPYEQYF. CDR3 bases: TGCGCCAGCAGCTCCGGGACTAGCGGGCCCTACGAGCAGTACTTC.

This clone was detected a few times. This chain uses TRBV5-6 with TRBJ2-1, with 7 bases matching TRBD1. This CDR3 is 15 amino acids long. V was clipped by 1 base and J by 10 bases; unmatched bases: 11. CDR1 and CDR2 from the germline V gene are SGHDT and YYEEEE. The CDR3 DNA sequence: TGTGCCAGCAGCTTGAGGTCTGGGACAGCTAGAGAGCAGTTCTTC. Its protein is CASSLRSGTAREQFF.

This chain joins TRBV9 and TRBJ1-3, with D perhaps TRBD1 (5 bases). Looked up from germline, CDR1 is SGDLS and CDR2 is YYNGEE. This CDR3 is built from 16 residues. With 0 bases removed from V and 1 base from J, the gap between germline ends came to 11 bases. DNA for the CDR3: TGTGCCAGCAGCGTAGCGGGGGGGGAGTCTGGAAACACCATATATTTT. Translation: CASSVAGGESGNTIYF.

The chain recombines TRBV7-8 with TRBJ2-5; 7 nucleotides align to TRBD2. The CDR3 has 11 amino acids. V was clipped by 4 bases and J by 10 bases; unmatched bases: 3. From germline, CDR1 is SGHVS and CDR2 FQNEAQ. The CDR3 DNA reads as TGTGCCAGCAGCTGGACTAGGAGCCAGTACTTC. This translates into CASSWTRSQYF.

The V and J genes are TRBV28 and TRBJ2-5, with 10 bases that match TRBD2. The germline gives CDR1 MDHEN, CDR2 SYDVKM. The CDR3 covers 13 residues. Losses at the gene ends were 10 bases for V and 3 bases for J; bases not matched to a gene: 5. The CDR3 nucleotides read TGTGCCACTACGAGCGGGAGGGAAGAGACCCAGTACTTC. Protein: CATTSGREETQYF.

This rearrangement joins TRBV15 to TRBJ2-3, with D perhaps TRBD1 (7 bases). Germline assignment: CDR1 LNHNV and CDR2 YYDKDF (reference sequence). With 1 base removed from V and 5 bases from J, the gap between germline ends came to 16 bases. This CDR3 is 16 amino acids long. Here the CDR3 reads CATSRVGRGVGDTQYF. CDR3 sequence (DNA): TGTGCCACCAGCAGAGTGGGCAGGGGGGTGGGAGATACGCAGTATTTT. The full variable domain, completed using reference TRBV15 and TRBJ2-3, is DAMVIQNPRYQVTQFGKPVTLSCSQTLNHNVMYWYQQKSSQAPKLLFHYYDKDFNNEADTPDNFQSRRPNTSFCFLDIRSPGLGDTAMYLCATSRVGRGVGDTQYFGPGTRLTVL.

The V gene is TRBV6-5, the J gene TRBJ2-3, with 7 bases aligning to TRBD2. CDR3 size: 15 residues. Germline CDR1 is MNHEY and CDR2 is SVGAGI. V dropped 8 bases and J dropped 1; count of bases not matched to a gene: 9. CDR3 residues: CASRASGSGTDTQYF. The CDR3 bases are TGTGCCAGCCGAGCTAGCGGATCGGGCACAGATACGCAGTATTTT.

The gene calls are TRBV28 and TRBJ2-5; 10 nucleotides align to TRBD1. Germline V gives CDR1 MDHEN, CDR2 SYDVKM. V shed 6 bases and J 11 bases; nucleotides not matched to a gene: 18. The CDR3 is made up of 16 amino acids. The CDR3 reads CASSQPSDRGLGEQYF. CDR3 DNA sequence: TGTGCCAGCAGCCAACCCTCCGACAGGGGGCTTGGGGAGCAGTACTTC. Filled out from reference TRBV28 and TRBJ2-5, the complete variable domain reads DVKVTQSSRYLVKRTGEKVFLECVQDMDHENMFWYRQDPGLGLRLIYFSYDVKMKEKGDIPEGYSVSREKKERFSLILESASTNQTSMYLCASSQPSDRGLGEQYFGPGTRLLVL.

The rearrangement uses TRBV9 and TRBJ1-4; 8 bases align to TRBD1. Per germline, CDR1 SGDLS and CDR2 YYNGEE. The V gene end was trimmed by 4 bases and the J gene end by 3 bases; junction bases not matched to a gene: 5. This CDR3 has 15 amino acids. CDR3 DNA: TGTGCCAGCAGCCTGGGGGGACAGGCTAATGAAAAACTGTTTTTT. Encoded protein: CASSLGGQANEKLFF. Supplemented by reference TRBV9 and TRBJ1-4, the full variable domain reads DSGVTQTPKHLITATGQRVTLRCSPRSGDLSVYWYQQSLDQGLQFLIQYYNGEERAKGNILERFSAQQFPDLHSELNLSSLELGDSALYFCASSLGGQANEKLFFGSGTQLSVL.

The chain has TRBV14 and TRBJ1-1, with no clear D. Germline values: CDR1 SGHDN, CDR2 FVKESK. The CDR3 is made up of 14 amino acids. V was trimmed by 6 bases and J by 4 bases, leaving 15 bases between them. The CDR3 here is CASSFRGSGTEAFF. The DNA of the CDR3 is TGTGCCAGCAGTTTCCGCGGGTCGGGCACTGAAGCTTTCTTT.

The rearrangement joins TRBV14 to TRBJ1-1; D might be TRBD1 (6 bases). Germline V CDR1 and CDR2: SGHDN, FVKESK. The CDR3 has 13 residues. V dropped 6 bases and J dropped 8 bases, with 16 bases sitting between them. CDR3 sequence: CASSRQDSLEAFF. CDR3 nucleotides: TGTGCCAGCAGTCGACAGGACTCCCTAGAAGCTTTCTTT.

V usage is TRBV4-2 and J usage is TRBJ2-3; 9 bases fit TRBD2. V dropped 1 base and J dropped 0; count of bases not matched to a gene: 8. The germline CDR1 and CDR2 sequences are LGHNA and YNFKEQ. The CDR3 sequence is 18 residues long. The CDR3 nucleotides read TGTGCCAGCAGCCAAGTTGGGGGCGGGGGGGTTAGCACAGATACGCAGTATTTT. This translates into CASSQVGGGGVSTDTQYF.

This clone was seen more than once but under ten times. The rearrangement links TRBV6-6 to TRBJ2-7, with a weak D call TRBD1 (5 bases). V lost 5 bases and J 0 bases, leaving 14 bases between the germline ends. The CDR3 spans 15 residues. Germline V CDR1 and CDR2: MNHNY, SVGAGI (reference sequence). CDR3 nucleotides: TGTGCCAGCAGTACGCCGCAGGGTAGCTCCTACGAGCAGTACTTC. Amino acids: CASSTPQGSSYEQYF.

The rearrangement uses TRBV2 and TRBJ2-5; D is perhaps TRBD1 (6 bases). The length of the CDR3 is 14 residues. V gave up 0 bases and J gave up 3 bases, with 8 bases separating them. Germline V CDR1 and CDR2: SNHLY, FYNNEI. CDR3 bases: TGTGCCAGCAGTGAAGCGGACAGAGAAGAGACCCAGTACTTC. Protein sequence: CASSEADREETQYF.

The rearrangement joins TRBV7-9 to TRBJ2-5, with D maybe TRBD2 (6 bases). This CDR3 spans 17 amino acids. CDR1 and CDR2 from the germline V gene are SEHNR and FQNEAQ (reference sequence). Trimming stripped 4 bases from V and 2 bases from J, with 20 bases between. CDR3 in amino acids: CASSWVGRSGGQETQYF. In DNA form, the CDR3 reads TGTGCCAGCAGCTGGGTGGGTCGGAGTGGGGGGCAAGAGACCCAGTACTTC.

The rearrangement uses TRBV7-3 and TRBJ1-2, with D hard to call. Between the trimmed V and J ends, which lost 1 base and 5 bases, there was a span of 8 bases. In germline, CDR1 is SGHTA, CDR2 FQGTGA. The CDR3 runs to 13 residues. Here the CDR3 DNA reads TGTGCCAGCAGCTTAAGCGCGGATTATGGCTACACCTTC. Translating it yields CASSLSADYGYTF.